This entry describes one TCR beta chain. Its antigen is unidentified. This sample stems from a study of T-cell reconstitution after alpha-beta-depleted transplantation in children. Study-wide points: Expanded clones from the graft, numbering several hundred, reportedly supplied alpha-beta T cells about two months after transplant. The authors attributed T-cell counts and diversity one year after transplant mostly to newly produced T cells. Surviving recipient T cells and thymic progenitors produced the high day-60 TCRbeta diversity seen in some patients.

Germline V CDR1 and CDR2: MDHEN, SYDVKM. Trimming at V came to 10 bases and at J to 5 bases, leaving 14 bases not matched to a gene. This CDR3 has 15 residues. Construction of the TCRbeta library involved unique molecular identifiers. TCRdb re-called the PCR reads with MiXCR, one entry per CDR3 protein. The sample lists about 150,000 distinct CDR3 sequences; 8.8% were seen once. Sequencing was performed on PBMCs, mostly from graft donor cells, taken 180 days after TCRalphabeta/CD19-depleted stem cell transplant. V usage is TRBV28 and J usage is TRBJ2-5, with 9 bases fitting TRBD2. The source of this sequence is a female patient between 2 and 15 years old who had a stem cell transplant for congenital amegakaryocytic thrombocytopenia, so the T cells may come from the graft donor. In DNA, the CDR3 is TGTGCCACCAAAGCGGGACTAGCCTTCCGGGAGACCCAGTACTTC. It yields the protein CATKAGLAFRETQYF.